This TCR beta chain was captured in a study of CD8+ T cells in alopecia areata. The CDR3 has 14 amino acids. V lost 4 bases to trimming and J lost 1 base, with 9 bases between them. The germline CDR1 and CDR2 sequences are SGHTA and FQGNSA. Sequencing relied on a cDNA template that was reverse transcribed from extracted RNA. Libraries were prepared by immunoSEQ multiplex PCR; TCRdb keeps only in-frame clonotypes and omits some of them. The sample records roughly 200,000 clones, around two fifths being singletons. The treatment denotes: oral pan-JAK inhibitor, 5-10 mg twice daily. Alopecia areata patients provided lesional scalp punch biopsies and peripheral blood.

V is TRBV7-2 and J is TRBJ2-3; D might be TRBD2 (5 bases). Sample: CD4+ T cells sorted from blood, taken at approximately week 39, from a patient treated with tofacitinib. This clonotype originated in a human donor with alopecia areata. Written as DNA, the CDR3 is TGTGCCAGCAGCTCGAGAGCGGGCACAGATACGCAGTATTTT. Its protein is CASSSRAGTDTQYF.